This is a list of T cell receptor beta chains from one sample in a study of technical replicates of blood from several donors. Sequencing used immunoSEQ multiplex PCR; TCRdb keeps in-frame clones, though not all of them. Counted here are about 63,000 clones, around 86% occurring once; the ten biggest clones make up just over 5%. Source material: PBMCs. These receptors all come from a human donor in good health. Some clones in this sample may be carry-over from other donors' samples. Both conserved end residues are part of each CDR3. A D gene is named only where the DNA matches it firmly. Some rows have no size entry. The others give once, few or many, or a class for an expanded clone.

V	D	size	J	CDR3	DNA
TRBV9	NA	NA	TRBJ2-7	CASSVSDSSYEQYF	TGTGCCAGCAGCGTATCGGACAGTTCCTACGAGCAGTACTTC
TRBV7-6	NA	few	TRBJ1-6	CASSLGGPGDSPLHF	TGTGCCAGCAGCCTAGGGGGGCCAGGGGACTCACCCCTCCACTTT
TRBV29-1	NA	NA	TRBJ2-1	CSVDWRNGLHGGNEQFF	TGCAGCGTTGACTGGAGGAACGGACTTCACGGAGGGAATGAGCAGTTCTTC
TRBV2	TRBD1	once	TRBJ1-5	CASSAGQGLVSNQPQHF	TGTGCCAGCAGTGCGGGACAGGGGCTGGTAAGCAATCAGCCCCAGCATTTT
TRBV5-5	TRBD2	NA	TRBJ2-7	CASSFQSPSGSSEQYF	TGTGCCAGCAGCTTCCAATCCCCTAGCGGGAGTTCTGAGCAGTACTTC
TRBV5-1	NA	few	TRBJ1-1	CASSLGRGRTNTEAFF	TGCGCCAGCAGCTTGGGGCGGGGTCGGACGAACACTGAAGCTTTCTTT
TRBV5-1	TRBD1	NA	TRBJ2-1	CASRPDRGPGNEQFF	TGCGCCAGCCGACCGGACAGGGGGCCTGGCAATGAGCAGTTCTTC
TRBV19	NA	NA	TRBJ2-6	CASTTEGLFVGANVLTF	TGTGCCAGTACCACAGAGGGACTGTTCGTTGGGGCCAACGTCCTGACTTTC
TRBV7-2	TRBD2	NA	TRBJ2-7	CASSRTSGGDPYEQYF	TGTGCCAGCAGCCGGACTAGCGGGGGGGACCCCTACGAGCAGTACTTC
TRBV6-1	NA	NA	TRBJ1-2	CARRGVAGYTF	TGTGCGCGGAGGGGAGTTGCTGGCTACACCTTC
TRBV5-1	TRBD1	NA	TRBJ2-1	CASSSTGTGDEQFF	TGCGCCAGCAGCTCGACCGGGACAGGGGATGAGCAGTTCTTC
TRBV7-9	NA	NA	TRBJ2-5	CASSFIGGLQETQYF	TGTGCCAGCAGCTTTATAGGAGGACTCCAAGAGACCCAGTACTTC
TRBV6-5	NA	once	TRBJ2-1	CASTGQPSGYNEQFF	TGTGCCAGCACCGGACAGCCTTCGGGTTACAATGAGCAGTTCTTC
TRBV19	TRBD1	NA	TRBJ2-7	CASSPRTGGLWYEQYF	TGTGCCAGTAGTCCGAGGACAGGGGGCTTATGGTACGAGCAGTACTTC
TRBV7-8	NA	NA	TRBJ2-7	CASSRLDEQYF	TGTGCCAGCAGCCGTCTCGACGAGCAGTACTTC
TRBV7-2	NA	NA	TRBJ1-3	CASLISRENTIYF	TGTGCCAGCCTTATATCCAGGGAAAACACCATATATTTT
TRBV30	NA	few	TRBJ1-1	CAWTEGLWTEAFF	TGTGCCTGGACGGAGGGCCTGTGGACTGAAGCTTTCTTT
TRBV4-2	TRBD2	NA	TRBJ2-5	CASSTGGTQETQYF	TGTGCCAGCAGCACCGGGGGGACCCAAGAGACCCAGTACTTC
TRBV29-1	TRBD1	few	TRBJ1-2	CSVEARLRTGGGSYGYTF	TGCAGCGTTGAAGCGCGACTGAGAACAGGGGGTGGTAGCTATGGCTACACCTTC
TRBV2	NA	NA	TRBJ2-7	CASSEVPGIGPPEQYF	TGTGCCAGCAGTGAAGTCCCCGGGATAGGACCCCCCGAGCAGTACTTC
TRBV10-2	TRBD2	once	TRBJ2-1	CASRDPGLGVNEQFF	TGCGCCAGCAGGGATCCGGGACTAGGGGTTAATGAGCAGTTCTTC
TRBV5-1	NA	NA	TRBJ1-1	CASSPQAGMNTEAFF	TGCGCCAGCAGCCCGCAGGCGGGTATGAACACTGAAGCTTTCTTT
TRBV7-9	NA	NA	TRBJ2-2	CASSLAGRRSGELFF	TGTGCCAGCAGCTTAGCGGGAAGGAGGTCCGGGGAGCTGTTTTTT
TRBV7-3	TRBD2	NA	TRBJ2-1	CASSLETSYEQFF	TGTGCCAGCAGCTTAGAGACTAGCTATGAGCAGTTCTTC
TRBV27	NA	NA	TRBJ2-7	CASSLFPGQHYEQYF	TGTGCCAGCAGTTTATTCCCAGGACAGCACTACGAGCAGTACTTC
TRBV2	TRBD2	NA	TRBJ2-2	CASSEGTSVFGTGELFF	TGTGCCAGCAGTGAAGGGACTAGCGTTTTCGGCACCGGGGAGCTGTTTTTT
TRBV28	TRBD1	NA	TRBJ1-2	CASIPGQPSGGYTF	TGTGCCAGCATTCCGGGACAGCCTTCTGGAGGCTACACCTTC
TRBV25-1	NA	NA	TRBJ2-5	CASSEWSGGETQYF	TGTGCCAGCAGTGAATGGAGTGGCGGGGAGACCCAGTACTTC
TRBV13	NA	NA	TRBJ2-1	CASRDRVNNEQFF	TGTGCCAGCAGGGACAGAGTAAACAATGAGCAGTTCTTC
TRBV6-5	TRBD1	NA	TRBJ1-1	CASSPSQGAEAFF	TGTGCCAGCAGTCCTAGCCAGGGGGCTGAAGCTTTCTTT
TRBV4-3	NA	NA	TRBJ2-3	CASSQEGGLDTQYF	TGCGCCAGCAGCCAAGAGGGCGGGTTAGATACGCAGTATTTT
TRBV5-6	TRBD1	NA	TRBJ1-1	CASSLPTGYMNTEAFF	TGTGCCAGCAGCTTGCCGACAGGGTACATGAACACTGAAGCTTTCTTT
TRBV6-6	TRBD1	NA	TRBJ2-7	CASSYDRGPYEQYF	TGTGCCAGCAGTTACGACAGGGGCCCCTACGAGCAGTACTTC
TRBV4-3	TRBD2	NA	TRBJ2-1	CASSQDVGLAGGRSYNEQFF	TGCGCCAGCAGCCAAGATGTGGGACTAGCGGGAGGTCGGTCCTACAATGAGCAGTTCTTC
TRBV2	NA	medium-sized	TRBJ1-6	CASSEVRRPQLNSPLHF	TGTGCCAGCAGTGAAGTTCGGAGACCCCAATTAAATTCACCCCTCCACTTT
TRBV9	NA	NA	TRBJ1-5	CASSVQGTIGQPQHF	TGTGCCAGCAGCGTACAGGGTACCATTGGGCAGCCCCAGCATTTT
TRBV9	TRBD1	NA	TRBJ1-1	CASSGGDRRNTEAFF	TGTGCCAGCAGCGGAGGGGACAGGAGGAACACTGAAGCTTTCTTT
TRBV4-1	NA	NA	TRBJ2-1	CASSQEVGSNEQFF	TGCGCCAGCAGCCAAGAAGTCGGGAGCAATGAGCAGTTCTTC
TRBV15	TRBD2	NA	TRBJ2-1	CATSRDRGLAGANEQFF	TGTGCCACCAGCAGAGATAGGGGCCTAGCGGGAGCCAATGAGCAGTTCTTC
TRBV7-6	TRBD2	NA	TRBJ2-1	CASSSLAGGSDEQFF	TGTGCCAGCAGCTCACTAGCGGGAGGGTCGGATGAGCAGTTCTTC
TRBV19	NA	NA	TRBJ2-1	CASSIPGPGYEQFF	TGTGCCAGTAGTATCCCCGGGCCGGGGTATGAGCAGTTCTTC
TRBV15	NA	NA	TRBJ2-1	CATSSDTRPSDEQFF	TGTGCCACCAGCAGTGACACCCGACCCTCCGATGAGCAGTTCTTC
TRBV4-3	TRBD2	NA	TRBJ2-7	CASSQALAGGPYEQYF	TGCGCCAGCAGCCAGGCACTAGCGGGAGGACCCTACGAGCAGTACTTC
TRBV7-9	TRBD1	NA	TRBJ2-7	CASSLGTGPLANEQYF	TGTGCCAGCAGCCTCGGGACAGGCCCATTAGCCAACGAGCAGTACTTC
TRBV6-4	TRBD2	NA	TRBJ2-3	CASSDSGRATDTQYF	TGTGCCAGCAGTGACTCCGGGAGGGCCACAGATACGCAGTATTTT